This T cell receptor beta chain stems from a study of cytomegalovirus exposure and HLA in healthy donors. On the study more broadly: The 95 to 150 validation repertoires used a platform that matched the one used for the approximately 620 first-cohort repertoires, as a later analysis reported.

The CDR3 contains 15 residues. The germline CDR1 and CDR2 sequences are SGHNT and YENEEA. The ends lost 5 bases at V and 0 bases at J; junction bases unmatched: 5. General observations from the study: Subsequent analysis found a tendency for first-cohort TCR clusters to co-occur within the 120 or so validation repertoires. While the bulk of TCR sequences proved rare, some public TCRs turned up in many donors. It was 150 or so TCR beta chains that were listed as cytomegalovirus-associated.

To note about this clone: What it binds is not known.

Method: immunoSEQ multiplex PCR; TCRdb's copy keeps in-frame clones and lacks some. There are about 76,000 clones in the sample; roughly 94% occur only once, and about 0.63% lies in the top ten. This clonotype originated in a woman in her late teens or twenties in good health and CMV-seronegative. The chain couples TRBV11-3 to TRBJ2-7, with 9 bases fitting TRBD1. Sequencing was done on a sample of PBMCs. The CDR3 nucleotides read TGTGCCAGCAGCAACCGGGACAGGGCCTCCTACGAGCAGTACTTC. Protein sequence: CASSNRDRASYEQYF.